This T cell receptor beta chain was sequenced for a study of Graves' ophthalmopathy and Graves' hyperthyroidism. Germline-derived CDR1 and CDR2 are KGHDR and SFDVKD. Deletions cut 3 bases from V and 4 bases from J, with 8 bases between. This CDR3 region has 13 residues. Ten or more counts support this clonotype. No antigen is known for it. Investigators amplified TCR beta CDR3 regions from RNA transcripts. The first round was an RT-PCR with HTBI primers, and the second round was a multiplex PCR. TCRdb re-derived calls from the multiplex PCR reads in MiXCR, one entry per CDR3 protein. Here the sample spans hundreds of thousands of distinct CDR3 sequences, about 22% being singletons. General study points: At just under 71% sensitivity and about 72% specificity, the model predicted progression of the ophthalmopathy.

Patients were excluded if they had other autoimmune diseases or uncontrolled infections, and likewise if pregnancy or lactation applied. This chain uses TRBV24-1 with TRBJ1-2; D not certain. The TCR sequence derives from a woman between 45 and 60 years old with Graves' ophthalmopathy. The sample was peripheral blood. DNA for the CDR3: TGTGCCACCAGTGATGGACCGAGCTATGGCTACACCTTC. Its translation: CATSDGPSYGYTF.